This T cell receptor (beta chain) was identified during a study of cytomegalovirus exposure and HLA in healthy donors. It was with 60 Vbeta and 13 Jbeta primers that the PCR ran. The protocol was immunoSEQ multiplex PCR, while the TCRdb copy is restricted to in-frame clones and leaves out a portion. The table shows some 160,000 clones, with approximately 79% occurring only once. V was cut by 0 bases and J by 6 bases, with 14 bases left in between. The CDR3 has 15 residues. Germline V gene data show CDR1 as SNHLY and CDR2 as FYNNEI. Sequencing used PBMCs. This chain connects TRBV2 to TRBJ1-2, with a weak D call TRBD1 (5 bases). The TCR was taken from a male donor in good health and CMV-seronegative. CDR3 DNA: TGTGCCAGCAGTGAAGCGCGGTGGGCGGGGGATGGCTACACCTTC. Protein product: CASSEARWAGDGYTF.